This T cell receptor beta chain originates from a study of T cells in Graves' hyperthyroidism and ophthalmopathy. The overall study: Staff took peripheral blood when the initial diagnosis was made, before any treatment began.

Researchers took RNA transcripts and amplified the TCR beta CDR3 regions from them. The HTBI primer set served for first-round RT-PCR of the TCR CDR3. MiXCR was run by TCRdb on the multiplex PCR reads, yielding one entry per CDR3 protein. The repertoire has some 500,000 distinct CDR3 sequences, roughly a quarter of them found once; the top ten carry 10% to 12%. In this sample, this clonotype turned up a few times. One base away lies a much larger clone, so this may be a sequencing read error. The receptor comes from a woman aged 25 to 39 with Graves' ophthalmopathy. The sample was blood.

In nucleotides, the CDR3 is TGTGCCTGGAATGCCCCGACCTTTGACAGAAACACTGAAGCTTTCTTT. Translated: CAWNAPTFDRNTEAFF. The gene calls are TRBV30 and TRBJ1-1, with a tentative D call TRBD1 (5 bases). This CDR3 is 16 amino acids long. The ends were cut back, 4 bases at V and 2 bases at J, with 20 bases in the middle. Germline-derived CDR1 and CDR2 are GTSNPN and SVGIG (reference sequence).